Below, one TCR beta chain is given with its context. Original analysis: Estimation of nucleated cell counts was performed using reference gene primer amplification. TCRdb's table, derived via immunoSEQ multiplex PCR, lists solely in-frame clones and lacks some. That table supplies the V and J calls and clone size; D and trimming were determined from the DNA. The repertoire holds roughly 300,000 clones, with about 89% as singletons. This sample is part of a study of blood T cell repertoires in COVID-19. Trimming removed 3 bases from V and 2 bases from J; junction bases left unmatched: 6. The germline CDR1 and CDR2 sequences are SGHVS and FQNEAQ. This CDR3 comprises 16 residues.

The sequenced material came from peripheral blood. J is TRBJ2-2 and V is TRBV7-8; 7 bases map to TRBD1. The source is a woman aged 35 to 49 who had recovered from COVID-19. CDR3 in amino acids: CASSLGTVRNTGELFF. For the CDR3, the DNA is TGTGCCAGCAGCTTGGGGACAGTCCGAAACACCGGGGAGCTGTTTTTT.